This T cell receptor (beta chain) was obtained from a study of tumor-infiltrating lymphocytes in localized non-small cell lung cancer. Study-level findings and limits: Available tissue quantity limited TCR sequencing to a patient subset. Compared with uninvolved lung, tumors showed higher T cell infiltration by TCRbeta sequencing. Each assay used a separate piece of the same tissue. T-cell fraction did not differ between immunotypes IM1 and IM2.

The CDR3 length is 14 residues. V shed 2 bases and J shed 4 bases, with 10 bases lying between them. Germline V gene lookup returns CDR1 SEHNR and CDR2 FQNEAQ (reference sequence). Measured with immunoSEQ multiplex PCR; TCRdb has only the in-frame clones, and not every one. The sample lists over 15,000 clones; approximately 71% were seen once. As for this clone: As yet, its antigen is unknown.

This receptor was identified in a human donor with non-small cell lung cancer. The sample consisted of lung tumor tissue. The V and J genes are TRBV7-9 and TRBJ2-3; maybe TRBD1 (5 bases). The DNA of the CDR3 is TGTGCCAGCAGCTTAAGATCAGGGCCAGATACGCAGTATTTT. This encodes CASSLRSGPDTQYF.